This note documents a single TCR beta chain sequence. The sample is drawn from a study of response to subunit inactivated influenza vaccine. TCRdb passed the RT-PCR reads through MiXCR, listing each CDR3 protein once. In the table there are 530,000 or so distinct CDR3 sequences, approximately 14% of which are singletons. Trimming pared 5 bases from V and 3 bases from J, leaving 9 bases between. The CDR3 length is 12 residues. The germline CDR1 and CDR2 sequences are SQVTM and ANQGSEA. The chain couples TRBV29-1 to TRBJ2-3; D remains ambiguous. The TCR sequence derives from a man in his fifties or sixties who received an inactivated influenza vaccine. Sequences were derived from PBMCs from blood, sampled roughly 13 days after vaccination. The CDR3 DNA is TGCAGCGTTTTGGTACGGACAGATACGCAGTATTTT. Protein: CSVLVRTDTQYF.